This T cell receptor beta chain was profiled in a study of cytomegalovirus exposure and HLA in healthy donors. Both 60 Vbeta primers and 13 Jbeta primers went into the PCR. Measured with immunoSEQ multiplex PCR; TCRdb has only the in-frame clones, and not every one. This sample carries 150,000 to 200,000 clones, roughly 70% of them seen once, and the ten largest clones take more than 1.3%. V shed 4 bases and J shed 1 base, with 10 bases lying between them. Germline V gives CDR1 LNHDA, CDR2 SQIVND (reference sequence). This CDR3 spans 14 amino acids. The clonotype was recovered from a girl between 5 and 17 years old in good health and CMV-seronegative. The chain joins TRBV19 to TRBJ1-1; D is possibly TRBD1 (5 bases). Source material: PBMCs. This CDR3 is CASSTSTENTEAFF. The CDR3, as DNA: TGTGCCAGTAGTACCTCGACAGAGAACACTGAAGCTTTCTTT.